These 32 T cell receptor beta chains originate from one sample sequenced in a study of cytomegalovirus exposure and HLA in healthy donors (TCRdb year 2017). Preparation of the library involved the immunoSEQ multiplex PCR assay. For the multiplex PCR, a mixture combining 60 forward primers for TCR Vbeta segments and 13 reverse primers for TCR Jbeta segments was used. TCRdb provides this immuneACCESS table in a form limited to in-frame rearrangements. Some clones are lacking; in checked studies, under half of them reflect an unresolved V gene, and why the rest are absent is not known. The sample yields 70,000 to 85,000 clones; 62% were counted once. The ten largest clones add up to about 4.7% of the sample. The sample taken for sequencing was PBMCs. The receptors were sampled from a male donor in good health and CMV-seropositive.

The chain combines TRBV13 with TRBJ2-1, with D possibly TRBD1 on 6 matching bases. Germline CDR1 and CDR2: PRHDT and FYEKMQ (reference sequence). This CDR3 spans 12 amino acids. Deletions cut 1 base from V and 8 bases from J, with 6 bases between. In DNA form, the CDR3 reads TGTGCCAGCAGCTTAGCAGGGGATGAGCAGTTCTTC. This translates into CASSLAGDEQFF.

The chain combines TRBV5-4 with TRBJ1-2; maybe TRBD1 (6 bases). V lost 4 bases and J lost 7, with 29 bases in between. Germline V gives CDR1 SGHNT, CDR2 YYREEE (reference sequence). The CDR3 has 18 residues. The CDR3 sequence is CASSESRWGAGEIRGYTF. CDR3 nucleotide sequence: TGTGCCAGCAGCGAATCGAGGTGGGGTGCAGGGGAGATTCGTGGCTACACCTTC.

The chain combines TRBV18 with TRBJ2-7, with TRBD2 identical over 10 bases. CDR1 is KGHSH and CDR2 is LQKENI in the germline V gene. The CDR3 runs 16 residues. V dropped 2 bases and J dropped 6; count of bases not matched to a gene: 10. CDR3: CASSPVSGGPGAEQYF. The DNA of the CDR3 is TGTGCCAGCTCACCAGTTAGCGGGGGGCCTGGCGCCGAGCAGTACTTC.

The chain joins TRBV27 to TRBJ2-1, with a possible D match to TRBD1 (6 bases). The V end lost 3 bases, the J end lost 4 bases, and 16 bases lay between the germline ends. Germline CDR1 reads MNHEY; CDR2 reads SMNVEV (reference sequence). The CDR3 runs to 16 residues. The CDR3 DNA is TGTGCCAGCAGTTTGATCTCAGGGGTTGGTTACAATGAGCAGTTCTTC. Translating it yields CASSLISGVGYNEQFF.

This chain joins TRBV6-1 and TRBJ1-1; D is perhaps TRBD1 (6 bases). V shed 8 bases and J shed 5 bases, with 15 bases lying between them. This CDR3 is 13 amino acids long. CDR1 and CDR2 from the germline V gene are MNHNS and SASEGT. CDR3 sequence: CASHRVKGTEAFF. CDR3 nucleotide sequence: TGTGCCAGCCACAGGGTGAAGGGAACTGAAGCTTTCTTT.

In its sample, this clone was seen a few times. This chain uses TRBV10-3 with TRBJ2-3; 7 bases line up with TRBD2. Unmatched junction bases numbered 15, after V lost 0 bases and J lost 12 bases. This CDR3 has 16 residues. The V gene's germline CDR1 is ENHRY and CDR2 SYGVKD. The CDR3 DNA sequence: TGTGCCATCAGTGAGTCGAAAGGGAGGGAGTTTTACCAACAGTATTTT. This encodes CAISESKGREFYQQYF.

The chain combines TRBV4-3 with TRBJ1-1; TRBD1 agrees at 10 bases. The germline V gene encodes CDR1 LGHNA and CDR2 YSLEER. The CDR3 length is 14 residues. After removal of 6 bases from V and 4 bases from J, the junction contained 5 bases not matched to a gene. The CDR3 DNA reads TGCGCCAGCAGTTGGACAGGGGGTCGCACTGAAGCTTTCTTT. Protein sequence: CASSWTGGRTEAFF.

V and J are TRBV5-8 and TRBJ1-3; maybe TRBD1 (6 bases). CDR1 SGHTS and CDR2 YDEGEE come from the germline V gene. Between the trimmed V and J ends, which lost 4 bases and 8 bases, there was a span of 16 bases. There are 14 residues in the CDR3. The CDR3 loop is CASSQQGIGYTIYF. Here the CDR3 DNA reads TGTGCCAGCAGCCAACAGGGAATAGGTTACACCATATATTTT.

The CDR3 bases are TGTGCCAGCAGCTTCATCGGCAATGAGCAGTTCTTC. Its protein product is CASSFIGNEQFF. The rearrangement joins TRBV7-8 to TRBJ2-1; no firm D call. This CDR3 region has 12 residues. Germline V gene sequence: CDR1 SGHVS, CDR2 FQNEAQ. V gave up 3 bases and J gave up 6 bases, with 6 bases separating them.

The V gene is TRBV18, the J gene TRBJ2-7; perhaps TRBD1 as D (6 bases). In germline, CDR1 is KGHSH, CDR2 LQKENI. The CDR3 is 17 amino acids. Between the trimmed V and J ends, which lost 3 bases and 5 bases, there was a span of 23 bases. The chain's CDR3 is CASSPFLGSTGPHEQYF. The CDR3 DNA is TGTGCCAGCTCACCCTTCCTCGGGTCTACAGGGCCCCACGAGCAGTACTTC.

The rearrangement links TRBV14 to TRBJ2-2; 7 positions agree with TRBD1. Germline values: CDR1 SGHDN, CDR2 FVKESK. V lost 5 bases to trimming and J lost 4 bases; unmatched junction nucleotides: 4. The CDR3 is 14 residues long. The CDR3 sequence: CASSLTGPTGELFF. For the CDR3, the DNA is TGTGCCAGCAGCTTGACAGGGCCCACCGGGGAGCTGTTTTTT.

The rearrangement uses TRBV7-2 and TRBJ1-2; 8 nucleotides align to TRBD1. The length of the CDR3 is 14 residues. CDR1 and CDR2 from the germline V gene are SGHTA and FQGNSA. After removal of 2 bases from V and 8 bases from J, the junction contained 7 bases not matched to a gene. CDR3 in DNA: TGTGCCAGCAGCTTACAGGGGGCACTGCGAGGCTACACCTTC. This gives the protein CASSLQGALRGYTF.

The chain carries TRBV5-5 and TRBJ2-1, with D maybe TRBD2 (6 bases). The CDR3 runs to 16 residues. V was clipped by 5 bases and J by 0 bases, with 15 bases between them. Germline assignment: CDR1 SGHKS and CDR2 YYEKEE (reference sequence). The CDR3: CASRVKAGSSYNEQFF. CDR3 DNA: TGTGCCAGCAGGGTCAAAGCGGGCAGCTCCTACAATGAGCAGTTCTTC.

This clone turned up a few times. The chain combines TRBV28 with TRBJ1-5; TRBD1 might be the D (5 bases). This CDR3 is 16 amino acids long. The V gene's germline CDR1 is MDHEN and CDR2 SYDVKM. Deletions cut 4 bases from V and 0 bases from J, with 13 bases between. The CDR3 sequence is CASSSSTVYSNQPQHF. The CDR3 DNA reads TGTGCCAGCAGTTCCTCGACAGTTTATAGCAATCAGCCCCAGCATTTT.

The chain uses TRBV28 and TRBJ2-5; a weak D match, TRBD1 (5 bases). CDR3 length: 14 residues. The germline V gene encodes CDR1 MDHEN and CDR2 SYDVKM. Trimming left V 0 bases short and J 3 bases short, with 8 bases between. CDR3 in amino acids: CASSLWQGEETQYF. DNA of the CDR3: TGTGCCAGCAGTTTATGGCAGGGTGAAGAGACCCAGTACTTC. Combining the CDR3 with reference TRBV28 and TRBJ2-5 gives the whole variable domain DVKVTQSSRYLVKRTGEKVFLECVQDMDHENMFWYRQDPGLGLRLIYFSYDVKMKEKGDIPEGYSVSREKKERFSLILESASTNQTSMYLCASSLWQGEETQYFGPGTRLLVL.

The chain uses TRBV29-1 and TRBJ1-2; tentatively, D is TRBD1 (5 bases). Trimming left V 4 bases short and J 4 bases short, with 13 bases between. The germline CDR1 and CDR2 sequences are SQVTM and ANQGSEA. This CDR3 is built from 13 residues. The CDR3 coding sequence is TGCAGCGTTGCAATGGGGCAGGGCTATGGCTACACCTTC. This sequence encodes CSVAMGQGYGYTF.

The chain joins TRBV6-1 to TRBJ1-2; D is ambiguous. The CDR3 runs 12 residues. The V and J ends lost 5 bases and 6 bases respectively, with 10 bases between them. Germline CDR1 MNHNS, CDR2 SASEGT. The DNA for the CDR3 is TGTGCCAGCAGTCTCAGGCCAGATGGCTACACCTTC. Translation gives CASSLRPDGYTF.

A note on this clone: One junction end disagrees with the germline gene, perhaps due to a read error. Here the CDR3 reads CASSLDGVGPNTEAFF. CDR3 nucleotide sequence: TGTGCCAGCAGTTTGGACGGGGTCGGGCCGAACACTGAAGCTTTCTTT. The chain links TRBV5-6 to TRBJ1-1; D ambiguous. The germline V gene encodes CDR1 SGHDT and CDR2 YYEEEE. The CDR3 loop spans 16 amino acids.

The rearrangement uses TRBV27 and TRBJ2-3; 8 nucleotides agree with TRBD2. CDR1 is MNHEY and CDR2 is SMNVEV in the germline V gene (reference sequence). The length of the CDR3 is 15 residues. V shed 7 bases and J 1 base; nucleotides not matched to a gene: 7. This chain's CDR3 is CASTQLAGGTDTQYF. The CDR3, as DNA: TGTGCCAGCACTCAGCTAGCGGGTGGCACAGATACGCAGTATTTT.

The CDR3 sequence: CASSLGGLAYEQYF. The CDR3 DNA reads as TGTGCCAGCAGCCTGGGGGGGTTAGCCTACGAGCAGTACTTC. The chain joins TRBV7-9 to TRBJ2-7; 7 bases line up with TRBD2. The CDR3 is 14 amino acids. Trimming removed 5 bases from V and 2 bases from J; junction bases left unmatched: 6. The germline V gene has CDR1 SEHNR and CDR2 FQNEAQ (reference sequence).

This clone was counted between two and nine times. The chain joins TRBV9 to TRBJ1-4, with D possibly being TRBD1 (5 bases). Germline lookup yields CDR1 SGDLS and CDR2 YYNGEE. This CDR3 is built from 15 residues. The ends were cut back, 0 bases at V and 8 bases at J, with 14 bases in the middle. The DNA for the CDR3 is TGTGCCAGCAGCGTAGGAGGGGAGGTCGGGGAAAAACTGTTTTTT. It specifies CASSVGGEVGEKLFF.

The rearrangement joins TRBV19 to TRBJ1-4; D is perhaps TRBD1 (6 bases). Germline loops: CDR1 LNHDA, CDR2 SQIVND (reference sequence). This CDR3 region has 13 residues. V lost 3 bases and J 7 bases, leaving 9 bases between the germline ends. The CDR3 region has the DNA TGTGCCAGTAGTATTTCCAGGGGTGAAAAACTGTTTTTT. Amino acid sequence: CASSISRGEKLFF.

The rearrangement links TRBV27 to TRBJ2-5; tentatively, D is TRBD2 (6 bases). The CDR3 loop spans 14 amino acids. The germline CDR1 and CDR2 sequences are MNHEY and SMNVEV (reference sequence). V was cut by 5 bases and J by 5 bases, with 15 bases left in between. CDR3 loop: CASSPPGRRETQYF. The CDR3 DNA reads as TGTGCCAGCAGTCCCCCCGGGAGAAGGGAGACCCAGTACTTC.

This clone was picked up a small number of times. V gene TRBV15 combines with J gene TRBJ2-5, with TRBD2 as a possible D gene (6 bases). Gene TRBJ2-7 matches the end of the DNA better, so the J call may be wrong. CDR1 is LNHNV, CDR2 YYDKDF, per germline (reference sequence). This CDR3 has 13 residues. The CDR3: CATSTSDNGEQYF. The CDR3 coding sequence is TGTGCCACCAGCACTAGCGACAACGGCGAGCAGTACTTC.

This clone was counted only a few times. The gene calls are TRBV18 and TRBJ2-3; perhaps TRBD2 as D (7 bases). V lost 4 bases and J 5 bases, leaving 16 bases between the germline ends. CDR1 is KGHSH and CDR2 is LQKENI in the germline V gene. There are 15 residues in the CDR3. The CDR3 DNA sequence: TGTGCCAGCTCACTTAGTGGGGGGGCCGGAGATACGCAGTATTTT. This codes for CASSLSGGAGDTQYF. The whole variable domain, remainder taken from reference TRBV18 and TRBJ2-3, is NAGVMQNPRHLVRRRGQEARLRCSPMKGHSHVYWYRQLPEEGLKFMVYLQKENIIDESGMPKERFSAEFPKEGPSILRIQQVVRGDSAAYFCASSLSGGAGDTQYFGPGTRLTVL.

V gene TRBV28 combines with J gene TRBJ1-4; D is possibly TRBD1 (5 bases). CDR3 size: 15 residues. CDR1 and CDR2 (germline): MDHEN, SYDVKM. V was pared by 6 bases and J by 3 bases, with 14 bases between. The CDR3: CASSTGGWANEKLFF. CDR3 DNA sequence: TGTGCCAGCAGCACCGGGGGTTGGGCTAATGAAAAACTGTTTTTT. The full variable domain, rest sourced from reference TRBV28 and TRBJ1-4, is DVKVTQSSRYLVKRTGEKVFLECVQDMDHENMFWYRQDPGLGLRLIYFSYDVKMKEKGDIPEGYSVSREKKERFSLILESASTNQTSMYLCASSTGGWANEKLFFGSGTQLSVL.

CDR3 bases: TGTGCCAGCAGTTTTTACAGGGGGGAAGCTTTCTTT. Amino acids: CASSFYRGEAFF. The V call is TRBV28, the J call TRBJ1-1, with 8 bases lining up with TRBD1. This CDR3 has 12 residues. From germline, CDR1 is MDHEN and CDR2 SYDVKM. J gave up 8 bases and V 3 bases, and 2 bases lay outside the gene matches.

This clone was picked up a small number of times. The genes are TRBV5-4 and TRBJ1-1, with 9 bases aligning to TRBD1. The V segment lost 4 bases and the J segment 1 base; nucleotides outside the gene matches: 8. CDR1 and CDR2 (germline): SGHNT, YYREEE (reference sequence). CDR3 length equals 16 residues. This CDR3 reads CASSLGQGRQNTEAFF. CDR3 sequence (DNA): TGTGCCAGCAGCCTCGGACAGGGGAGACAGAACACTGAAGCTTTCTTT.

The chain combines TRBV6-6 with TRBJ2-5; D is unclear. V shed 5 bases and J shed 2 bases, with 9 bases lying between them. Germline V gene data show CDR1 as MNHNY and CDR2 as SVGAGI (reference sequence). CDR3 size: 13 residues. CDR3 nucleotide sequence: TGTGCCAGCAGTCAGACTCCTCAAGAGACCCAGTACTTC. Protein: CASSQTPQETQYF.

V usage is TRBV9 and J usage is TRBJ2-2, with D perhaps TRBD2 (5 bases). Germline CDR1 is SGDLS and CDR2 is YYNGEE. With 2 bases removed from V and 9 bases from J, the gap between germline ends came to 14 bases. The CDR3 sequence is 14 residues long. CDR3 amino acids: CASSVAEGFRELFF. CDR3 nucleotide sequence: TGTGCCAGCAGCGTGGCAGAGGGTTTCCGGGAGCTGTTTTTT.

The chain recombines TRBV6-1 with TRBJ2-3; 11 nucleotides match TRBD2. The J segment lost 1 base and the V segment lost 3 bases, leaving 0 bases of the junction unmatched. This CDR3 is 15 amino acids long. Germline CDR1 MNHNS, CDR2 SASEGT. Here the CDR3 DNA reads TGTGCCAGCAGTGAGACTAGCGGGGGCACAGATACGCAGTATTTT. Its translation is CASSETSGGTDTQYF.

The genes are TRBV6-5 and TRBJ1-5, with D possibly matching TRBD1 (5 bases). Between the trimmed V and J ends, which lost 6 bases and 11 bases, there was a span of 23 bases. The CDR3 is 15 amino acids. Germline V CDR1 and CDR2: MNHEY, SVGAGI. In nucleotides, the CDR3 is TGTGCCAGCAGCTCCGGCTCCTCAGGGATCAGGGCCCAGCATTTT. It specifies CASSSGSSGIRAQHF.